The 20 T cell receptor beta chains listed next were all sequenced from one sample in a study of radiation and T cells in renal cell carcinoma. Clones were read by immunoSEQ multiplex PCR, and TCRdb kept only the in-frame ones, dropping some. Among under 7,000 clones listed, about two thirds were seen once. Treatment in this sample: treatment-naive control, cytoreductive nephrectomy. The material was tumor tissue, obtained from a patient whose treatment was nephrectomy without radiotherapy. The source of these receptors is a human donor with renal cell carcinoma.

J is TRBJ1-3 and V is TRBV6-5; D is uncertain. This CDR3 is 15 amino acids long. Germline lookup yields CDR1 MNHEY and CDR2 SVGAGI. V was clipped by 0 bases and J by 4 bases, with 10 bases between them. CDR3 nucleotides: TGTGCCAGCAGTTACTCGTCCGGCTACGGAAACACCATATATTTT. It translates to CASSYSSGYGNTIYF.

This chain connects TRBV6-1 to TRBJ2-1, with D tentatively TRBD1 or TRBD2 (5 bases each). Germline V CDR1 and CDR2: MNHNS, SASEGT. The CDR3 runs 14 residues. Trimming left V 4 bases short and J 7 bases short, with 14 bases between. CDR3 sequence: CASSGPGAWNEQFF. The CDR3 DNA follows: TGTGCCAGCAGTGGACCCGGGGCCTGGAATGAGCAGTTCTTC.

CDR3 loop: CASSEVAVGNTIYF. CDR3 DNA sequence: TGTGCCAGCAGTGAAGTGGCCGTTGGAAACACCATATATTTT. V is TRBV7-8 and J is TRBJ1-3, with no clear D. This CDR3 region has 14 residues. The V gene lost 6 bases and the J gene lost 3 bases, with 12 bases spanning the gap. CDR1 SGHVS and CDR2 FQNEAQ come from the germline V gene.

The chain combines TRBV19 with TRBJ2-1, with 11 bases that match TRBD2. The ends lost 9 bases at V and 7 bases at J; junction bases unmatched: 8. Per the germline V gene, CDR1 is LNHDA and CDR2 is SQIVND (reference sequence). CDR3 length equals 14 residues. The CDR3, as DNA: TGTGCCAGCCGATTAGCGGGAGGGCCAAATGAGCAGTTCTTC. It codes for CASRLAGGPNEQFF.

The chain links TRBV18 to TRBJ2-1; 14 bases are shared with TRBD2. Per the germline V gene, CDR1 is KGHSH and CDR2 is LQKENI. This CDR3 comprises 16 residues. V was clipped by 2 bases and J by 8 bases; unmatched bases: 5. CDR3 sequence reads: CASSPGLAGGGYEQFF. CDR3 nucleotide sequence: TGTGCCAGCTCACCAGGACTAGCGGGAGGAGGCTATGAGCAGTTCTTC.

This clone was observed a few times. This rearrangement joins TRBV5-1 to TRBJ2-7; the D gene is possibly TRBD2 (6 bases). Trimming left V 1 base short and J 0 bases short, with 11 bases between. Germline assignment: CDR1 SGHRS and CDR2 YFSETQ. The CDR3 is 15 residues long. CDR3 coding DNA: TGCGCCAGCAGCTTGTGGGAGGAGAGCTCCTACGAGCAGTACTTC. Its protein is CASSLWEESSYEQYF.

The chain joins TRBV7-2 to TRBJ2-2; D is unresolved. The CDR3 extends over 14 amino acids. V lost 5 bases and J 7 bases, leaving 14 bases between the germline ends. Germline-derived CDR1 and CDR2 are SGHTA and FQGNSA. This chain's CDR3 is CASSITLLGGELFF. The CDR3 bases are TGTGCCAGCAGCATAACATTGTTAGGCGGGGAGCTGTTTTTT.

The CDR3, as DNA: TGTGCCAGCTCGACAGCAACCTACGAGCAGTACTTC. It yields the protein CASSTATYEQYF. The J gene is TRBJ2-7, the V gene TRBV18, with D tentatively TRBD1 (5 bases). Germline assignment: CDR1 KGHSH and CDR2 LQKENI. V lost 6 bases and J lost 2, with 8 bases in between. The CDR3 runs to 12 residues. The variable domain in full, completed from reference TRBV18 and TRBJ2-7, reads NAGVMQNPRHLVRRRGQEARLRCSPMKGHSHVYWYRQLPEEGLKFMVYLQKENIIDESGMPKERFSAEFPKEGPSILRIQQVVRGDSAAYFCASSTATYEQYFGPGTRLTVT.

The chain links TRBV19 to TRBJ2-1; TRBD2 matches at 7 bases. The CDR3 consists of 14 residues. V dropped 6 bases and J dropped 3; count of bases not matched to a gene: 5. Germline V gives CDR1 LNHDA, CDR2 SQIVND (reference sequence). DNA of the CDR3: TGTGCCAGTAGGGGGGGGGACGGCTACAATGAGCAGTTCTTC. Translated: CASRGGDGYNEQFF.

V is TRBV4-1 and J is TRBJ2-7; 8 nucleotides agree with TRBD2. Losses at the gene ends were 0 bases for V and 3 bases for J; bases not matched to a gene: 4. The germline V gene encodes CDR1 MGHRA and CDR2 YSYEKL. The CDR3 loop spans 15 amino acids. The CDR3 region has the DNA TGCGCCAGCAGCCAAGAAGGACTAGCCATCTACGAGCAGTACTTC. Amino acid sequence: CASSQEGLAIYEQYF.

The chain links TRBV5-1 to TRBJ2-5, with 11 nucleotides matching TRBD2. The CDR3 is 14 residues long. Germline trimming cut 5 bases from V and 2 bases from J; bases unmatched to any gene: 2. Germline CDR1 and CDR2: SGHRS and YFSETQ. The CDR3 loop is CASSASGGQETQYF. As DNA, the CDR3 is TGCGCCAGCAGTGCTAGCGGGGGGCAAGAGACCCAGTACTTC.

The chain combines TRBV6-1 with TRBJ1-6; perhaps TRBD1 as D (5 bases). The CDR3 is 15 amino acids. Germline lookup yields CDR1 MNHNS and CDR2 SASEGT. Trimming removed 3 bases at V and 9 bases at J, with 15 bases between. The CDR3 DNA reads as TGTGCCAGCAGTGATCGTTACATCGGGGGTTCACCCCTCCACTTT. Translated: CASSDRYIGGSPLHF.

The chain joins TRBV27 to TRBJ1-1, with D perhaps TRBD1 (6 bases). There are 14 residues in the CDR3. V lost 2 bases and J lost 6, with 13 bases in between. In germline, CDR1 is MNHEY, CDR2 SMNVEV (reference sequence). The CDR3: CASSLGGWVSEAFF. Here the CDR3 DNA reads TGTGCCAGCAGTTTAGGGGGCTGGGTCTCTGAAGCTTTCTTT.

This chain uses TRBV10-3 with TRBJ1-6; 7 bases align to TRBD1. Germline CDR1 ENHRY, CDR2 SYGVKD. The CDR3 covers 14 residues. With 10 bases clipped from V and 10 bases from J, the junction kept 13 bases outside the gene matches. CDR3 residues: CASSEQGTESPLHF. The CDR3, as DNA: TGTGCCAGTTCGGAACAGGGGACAGAATCACCCCTCCACTTT.

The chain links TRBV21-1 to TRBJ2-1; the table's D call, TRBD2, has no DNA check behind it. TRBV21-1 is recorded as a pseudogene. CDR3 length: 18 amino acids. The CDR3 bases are TGTGCCAGCAGCAAAGCGTTTTTAGCGGGAGGGCCCTACAATGAGCAGTTCTTC. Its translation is CASSKAFLAGGPYNEQFF.

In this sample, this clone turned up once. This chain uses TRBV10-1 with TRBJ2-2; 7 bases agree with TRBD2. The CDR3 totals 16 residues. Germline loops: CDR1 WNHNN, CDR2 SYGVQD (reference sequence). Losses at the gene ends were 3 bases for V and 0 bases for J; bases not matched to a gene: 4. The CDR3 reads CASSDGRESNTGELFF. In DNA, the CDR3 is TGCGCCAGCAGTGACGGGCGGGAGTCGAACACCGGGGAGCTGTTTTTT.

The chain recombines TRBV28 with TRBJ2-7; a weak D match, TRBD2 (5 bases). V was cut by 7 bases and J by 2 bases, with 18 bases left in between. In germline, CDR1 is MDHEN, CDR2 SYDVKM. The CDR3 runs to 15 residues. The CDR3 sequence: CASTSPGGVTYEQYF. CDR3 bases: TGTGCCAGCACCTCCCCAGGAGGAGTAACCTACGAGCAGTACTTC. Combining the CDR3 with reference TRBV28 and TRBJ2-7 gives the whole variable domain DVKVTQSSRYLVKRTGEKVFLECVQDMDHENMFWYRQDPGLGLRLIYFSYDVKMKEKGDIPEGYSVSREKKERFSLILESASTNQTSMYLCASTSPGGVTYEQYFGPGTRLTVT.

CDR3 nucleotides: TGCGCCAGCAGCCGATGGACAGGGAAGGTTCACGGGGAGCTGTTTTTT. This codes for CASSRWTGKVHGELFF. The chain joins TRBV4-1 to TRBJ2-2; 8 bases line up with TRBD1. This CDR3 contains 16 residues. Germline CDR1 MGHRA, CDR2 YSYEKL. Losses at the gene ends were 4 bases for V and 7 bases for J; bases not matched to a gene: 11.

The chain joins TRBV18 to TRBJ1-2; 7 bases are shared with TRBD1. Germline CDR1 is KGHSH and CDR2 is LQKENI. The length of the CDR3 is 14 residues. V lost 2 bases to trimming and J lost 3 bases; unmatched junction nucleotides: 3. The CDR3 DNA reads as TGTGCCAGCTCACCAACAGGGGACGACTATGGCTACACCTTC. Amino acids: CASSPTGDDYGYTF.

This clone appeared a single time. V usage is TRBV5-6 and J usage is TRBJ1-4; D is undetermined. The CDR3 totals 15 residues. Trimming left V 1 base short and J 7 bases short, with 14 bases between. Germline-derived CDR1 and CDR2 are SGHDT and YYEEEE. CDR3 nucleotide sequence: TGTGCCAGCAGCTTGTCGGAGACGTGGGGTGAAAAACTGTTTTTT. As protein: CASSLSETWGEKLFF.